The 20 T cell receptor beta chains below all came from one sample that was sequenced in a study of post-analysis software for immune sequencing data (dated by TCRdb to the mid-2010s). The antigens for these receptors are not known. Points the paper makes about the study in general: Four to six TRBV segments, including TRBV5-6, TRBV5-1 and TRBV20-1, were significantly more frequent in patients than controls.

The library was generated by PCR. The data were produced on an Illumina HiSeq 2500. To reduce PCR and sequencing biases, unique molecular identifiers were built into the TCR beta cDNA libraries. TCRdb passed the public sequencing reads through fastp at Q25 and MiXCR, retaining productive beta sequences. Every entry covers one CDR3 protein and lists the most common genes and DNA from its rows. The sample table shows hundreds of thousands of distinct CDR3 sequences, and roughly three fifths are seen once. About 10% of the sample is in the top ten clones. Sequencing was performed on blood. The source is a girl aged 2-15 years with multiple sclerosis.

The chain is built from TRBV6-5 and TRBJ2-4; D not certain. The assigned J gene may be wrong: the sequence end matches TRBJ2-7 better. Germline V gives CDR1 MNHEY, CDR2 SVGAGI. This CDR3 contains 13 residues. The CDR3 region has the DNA TGTGCCAGCAGTCTACCCCCCGGGTTCGAGCAGTACTTC. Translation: CASSLPPGFEQYF.

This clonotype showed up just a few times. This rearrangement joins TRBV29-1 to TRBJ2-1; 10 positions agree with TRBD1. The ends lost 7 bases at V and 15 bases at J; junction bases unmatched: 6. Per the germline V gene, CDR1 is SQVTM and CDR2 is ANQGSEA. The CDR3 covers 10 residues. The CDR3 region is CSALGQGTFF. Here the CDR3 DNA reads TGCAGCGCCCTGGGACAGGGGACGTTCTTC.

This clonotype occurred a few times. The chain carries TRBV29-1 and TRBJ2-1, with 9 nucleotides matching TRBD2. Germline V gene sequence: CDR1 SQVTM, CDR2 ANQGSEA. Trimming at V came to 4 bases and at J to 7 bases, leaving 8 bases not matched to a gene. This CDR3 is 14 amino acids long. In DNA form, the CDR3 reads TGCAGCGTTGTCTGGGGCGGGGGGGCGAATGAGCAGTTCTTC. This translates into CSVVWGGGANEQFF.

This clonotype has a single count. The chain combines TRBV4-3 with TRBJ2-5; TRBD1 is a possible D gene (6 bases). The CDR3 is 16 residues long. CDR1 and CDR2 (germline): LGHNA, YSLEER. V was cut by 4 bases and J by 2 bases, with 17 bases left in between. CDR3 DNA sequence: TGCGCCAGCAGCCGCAACCGGGACACCGATCAAGAGACCCAGTACTTC. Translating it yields CASSRNRDTDQETQYF.

The CDR3 DNA is TGCGCCAGTGCCCTGACAGGGGAAACCTACGAGCAGTACTTC. Translation gives CASALTGETYEQYF. This chain joins TRBV5-1 and TRBJ2-5; 8 nucleotides align to TRBD1. The DNA end favors TRBJ2-7, so the J call may be wrong. Germline CDR1 SGHRS, CDR2 YFSETQ. There are 14 residues in the CDR3.

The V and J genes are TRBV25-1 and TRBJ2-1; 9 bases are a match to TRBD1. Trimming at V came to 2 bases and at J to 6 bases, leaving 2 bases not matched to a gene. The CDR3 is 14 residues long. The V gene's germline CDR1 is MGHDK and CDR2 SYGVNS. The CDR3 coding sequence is TGTGCCAGCAGTGAAGAGACAGGGGGCAATGAGCAGTTCTTC. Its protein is CASSEETGGNEQFF. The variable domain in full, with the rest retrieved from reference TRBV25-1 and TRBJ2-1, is EADIYQTPRYLVIGTGKKITLECSQTMGHDKMYWYQQDPGMELHLIHYSYGVNSTEKGDLSSESTVSRIRTEHFPLTLESARPSHTSQYLCASSEETGGNEQFFGPGTRLTVL.

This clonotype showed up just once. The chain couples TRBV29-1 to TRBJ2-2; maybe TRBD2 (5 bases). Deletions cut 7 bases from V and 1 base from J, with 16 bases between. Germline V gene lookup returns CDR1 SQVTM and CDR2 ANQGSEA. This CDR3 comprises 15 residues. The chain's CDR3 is CSARGSERNTGELFF. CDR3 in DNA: TGCAGCGCCCGGGGTAGCGAGAGGAACACCGGGGAGCTGTTTTTT.

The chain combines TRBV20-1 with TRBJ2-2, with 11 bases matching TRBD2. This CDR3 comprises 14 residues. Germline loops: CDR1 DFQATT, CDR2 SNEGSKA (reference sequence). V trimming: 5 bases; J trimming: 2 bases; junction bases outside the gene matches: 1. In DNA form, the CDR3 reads TGCAGTGCTCTAGCGGGGGGCAACACCGGGGAGCTGTTTTTT. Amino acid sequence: CSALAGGNTGELFF.

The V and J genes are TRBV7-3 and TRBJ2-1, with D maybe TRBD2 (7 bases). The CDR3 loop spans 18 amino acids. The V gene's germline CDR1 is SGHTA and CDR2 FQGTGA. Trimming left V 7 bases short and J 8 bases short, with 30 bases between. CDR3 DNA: TGTGCCAGCACACCTAGCGGTCCCCTCGGGCGGGGGCACGATGAGCAGTTCTTC. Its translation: CASTPSGPLGRGHDEQFF.

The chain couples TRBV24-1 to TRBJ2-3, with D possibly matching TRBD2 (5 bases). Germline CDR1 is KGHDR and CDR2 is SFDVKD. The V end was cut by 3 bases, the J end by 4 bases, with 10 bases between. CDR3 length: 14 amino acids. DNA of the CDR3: TGTGCCACCAGTGATCCTCGGGGTCCAGATACGCAGTATTTT. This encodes CATSDPRGPDTQYF.

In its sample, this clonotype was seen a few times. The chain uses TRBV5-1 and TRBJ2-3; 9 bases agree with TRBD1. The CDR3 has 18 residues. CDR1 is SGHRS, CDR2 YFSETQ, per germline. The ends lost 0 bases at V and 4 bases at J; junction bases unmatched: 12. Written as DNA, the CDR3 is TGCGCCAGCAGCTTGGGACGTTCCGGGACAGGGTTTGCAGATACGCAGTATTTT. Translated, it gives CASSLGRSGTGFADTQYF.

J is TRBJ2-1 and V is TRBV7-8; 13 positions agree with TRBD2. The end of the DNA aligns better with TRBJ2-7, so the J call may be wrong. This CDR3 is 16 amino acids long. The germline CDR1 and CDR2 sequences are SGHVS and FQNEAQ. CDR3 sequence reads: CASSPGTSGTYNEQYF. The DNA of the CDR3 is TGTGCCAGCAGCCCCGGGACTAGCGGGACCTACAATGAGCAGTACTTC.

In nucleotides, the CDR3 is TGTGCCAGCTCACCAATAAATTATGGACAGCAGGAAGCTTTCTTT. It yields the protein CASSPINYGQQEAFF. V and J are TRBV18 and TRBJ1-1; D is perhaps TRBD1 (6 bases). V lost 2 bases to trimming and J lost 8 bases, with 18 bases between them. The CDR3 covers 15 residues. Germline V gene data show CDR1 as KGHSH and CDR2 as LQKENI.

The CDR3 loop reads CASSRRGANEQYF. The CDR3 DNA is TGTGCCAGCAGCCGCAGAGGGGCGAACGAGCAGTACTTC. The V call is TRBV14, the J call TRBJ2-7; D may correspond to TRBD1 or TRBD2 (5 bases each). The ends were cut back, 4 bases at V and 5 bases at J, with 12 bases in the middle. CDR3 length: 13 amino acids. Germline V gives CDR1 SGHDN, CDR2 FVKESK.

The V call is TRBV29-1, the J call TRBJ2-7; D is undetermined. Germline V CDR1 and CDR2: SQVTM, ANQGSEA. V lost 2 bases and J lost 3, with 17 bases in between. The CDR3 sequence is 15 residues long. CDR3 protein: CSVEFRNGPDYEQYF. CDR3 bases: TGCAGCGTTGAATTTAGAAACGGACCCGACTACGAGCAGTACTTC.

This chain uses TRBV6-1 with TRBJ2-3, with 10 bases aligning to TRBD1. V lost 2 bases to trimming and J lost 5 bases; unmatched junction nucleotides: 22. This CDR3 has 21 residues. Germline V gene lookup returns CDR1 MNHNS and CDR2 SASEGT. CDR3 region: CASSEWGGQGGIGTSGDTQYF. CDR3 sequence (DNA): TGTGCCAGCAGTGAATGGGGAGGACAGGGGGGGATCGGCACCAGTGGAGATACGCAGTATTTT.

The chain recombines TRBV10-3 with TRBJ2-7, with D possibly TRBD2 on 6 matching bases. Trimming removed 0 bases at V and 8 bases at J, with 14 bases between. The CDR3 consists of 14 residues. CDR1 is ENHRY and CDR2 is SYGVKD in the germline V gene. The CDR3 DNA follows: TGTGCCATCAGTGAGTCGGGGGGAGGTTTCAAGCAGTACTTC. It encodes CAISESGGGFKQYF.

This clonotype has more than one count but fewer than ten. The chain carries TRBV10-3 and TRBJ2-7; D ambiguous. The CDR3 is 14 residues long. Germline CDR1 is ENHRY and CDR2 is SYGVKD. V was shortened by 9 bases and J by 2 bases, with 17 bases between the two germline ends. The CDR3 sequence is CAICPREEAYEQYF. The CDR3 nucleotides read TGTGCCATTTGCCCTAGGGAAGAAGCCTACGAGCAGTACTTC.

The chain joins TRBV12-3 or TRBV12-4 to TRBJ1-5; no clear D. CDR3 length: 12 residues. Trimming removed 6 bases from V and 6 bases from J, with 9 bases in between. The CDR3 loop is CASRSAGQPQHF. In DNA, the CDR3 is TGTGCCAGCAGAAGTGCGGGTCAGCCCCAGCATTTT.

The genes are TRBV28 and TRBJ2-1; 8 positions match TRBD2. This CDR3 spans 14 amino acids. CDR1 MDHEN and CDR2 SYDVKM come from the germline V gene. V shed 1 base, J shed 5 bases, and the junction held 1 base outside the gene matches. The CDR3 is CASSLSGLDNEQFF. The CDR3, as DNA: TGTGCCAGCAGTTTATCGGGACTAGACAATGAGCAGTTCTTC.